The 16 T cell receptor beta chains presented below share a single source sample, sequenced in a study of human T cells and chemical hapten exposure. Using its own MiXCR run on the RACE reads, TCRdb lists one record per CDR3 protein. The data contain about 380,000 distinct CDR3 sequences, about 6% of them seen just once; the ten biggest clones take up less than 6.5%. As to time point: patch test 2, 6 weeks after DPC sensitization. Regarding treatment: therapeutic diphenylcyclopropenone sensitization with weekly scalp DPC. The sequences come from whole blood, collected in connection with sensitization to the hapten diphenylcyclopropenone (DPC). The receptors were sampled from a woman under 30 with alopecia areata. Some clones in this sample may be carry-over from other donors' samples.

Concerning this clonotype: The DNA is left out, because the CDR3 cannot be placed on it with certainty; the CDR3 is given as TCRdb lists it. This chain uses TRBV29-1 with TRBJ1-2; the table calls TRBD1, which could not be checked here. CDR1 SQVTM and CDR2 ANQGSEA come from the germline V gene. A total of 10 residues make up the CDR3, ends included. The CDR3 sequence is CSVGTGTHTF.

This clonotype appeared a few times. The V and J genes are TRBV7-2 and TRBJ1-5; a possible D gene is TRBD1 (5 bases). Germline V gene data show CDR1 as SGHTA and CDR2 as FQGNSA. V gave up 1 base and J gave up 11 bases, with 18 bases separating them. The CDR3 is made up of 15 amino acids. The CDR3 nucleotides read TGTGCCAGCAGCTTAGGGGGCGGGACTCCTTTGTCCCAGCATTTT. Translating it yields CASSLGGGTPLSQHF. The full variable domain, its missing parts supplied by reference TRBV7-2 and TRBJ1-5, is GAGVSQSPSNKVTEKGKDVELRCDPISGHTALYWYRQSLGQGLEFLIYFQGNSAPDKSGLPSDRFSAERTGGSVSTLTIQRTQQEDSAVYLCASSLGGGTPLSQHFGDGTRLSIL.

The CDR3 loop is CASSLLAGDRSEQFF. In nucleotides, the CDR3 is TGTGCCAGCAGTTTACTAGCGGGGGATAGAAGTGAGCAGTTCTTC. The J gene is TRBJ2-1, the V gene TRBV6-2 or TRBV6-3; 11 nucleotides match TRBD2. CDR3 length: 15 residues. From germline, CDR1 is MNHEY and CDR2 SVGEGT. V shed 4 bases and J 9 bases; nucleotides not matched to a gene: 8.

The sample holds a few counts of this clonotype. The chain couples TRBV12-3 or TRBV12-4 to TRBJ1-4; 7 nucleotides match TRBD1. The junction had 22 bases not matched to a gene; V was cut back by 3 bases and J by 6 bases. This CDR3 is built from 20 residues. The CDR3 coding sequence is TGTGCCAGCAGTTTGCGTCGCAGGGGGGTCCTGTTGATTAAGGATGAAAAACTGTTTTTT. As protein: CASSLRRRGVLLIKDEKLFF.

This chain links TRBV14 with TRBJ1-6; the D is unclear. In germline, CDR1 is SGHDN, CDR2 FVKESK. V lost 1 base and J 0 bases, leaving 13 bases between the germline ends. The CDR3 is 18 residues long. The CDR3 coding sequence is TGTGCCAGCAGCCAAGGCCGGCAGCGGAGCTCCTATAATTCACCCCTCCACTTT. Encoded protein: CASSQGRQRSSYNSPLHF.

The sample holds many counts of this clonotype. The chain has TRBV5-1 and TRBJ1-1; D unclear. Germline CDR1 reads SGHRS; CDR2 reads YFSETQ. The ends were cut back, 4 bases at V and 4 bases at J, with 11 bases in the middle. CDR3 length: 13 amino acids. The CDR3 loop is CASSQLRSTEAFF. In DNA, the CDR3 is TGCGCCAGCAGCCAATTAAGGAGCACTGAAGCTTTCTTT.

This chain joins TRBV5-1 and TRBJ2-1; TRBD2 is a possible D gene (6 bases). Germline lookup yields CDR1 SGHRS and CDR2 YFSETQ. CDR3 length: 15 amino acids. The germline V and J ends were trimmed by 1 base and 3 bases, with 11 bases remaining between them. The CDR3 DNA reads TGCGCCAGCAGCTTGTTAGGGGAGGACTACAATGAGCAGTTCTTC. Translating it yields CASSLLGEDYNEQFF.

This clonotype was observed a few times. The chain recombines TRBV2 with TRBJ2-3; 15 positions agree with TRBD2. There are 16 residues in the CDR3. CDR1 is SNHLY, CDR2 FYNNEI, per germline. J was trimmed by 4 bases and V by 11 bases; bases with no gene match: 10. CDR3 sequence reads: CAARQRTSGGADTQYF. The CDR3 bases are TGTGCCGCACGTCAAAGGACTAGCGGGGGGGCAGATACGCAGTATTTT. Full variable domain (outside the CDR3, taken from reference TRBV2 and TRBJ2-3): EPEVTQTPSHQVTQMGQEVILRCVPISNHLYFYWYRQILGQKVEFLVSFYNNEISEKSEIFDDQFSVERPDGSNFTLKIRSTKLEDSAMYFCAARQRTSGGADTQYFGPGTRLTVL.

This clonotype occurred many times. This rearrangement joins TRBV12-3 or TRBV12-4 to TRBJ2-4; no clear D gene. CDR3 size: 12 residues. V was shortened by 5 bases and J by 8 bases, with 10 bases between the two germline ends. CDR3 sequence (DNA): TGTGCCAGCAGTCCTCAGTCTTACATTCAGTACTTC. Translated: CASSPQSYIQYF.

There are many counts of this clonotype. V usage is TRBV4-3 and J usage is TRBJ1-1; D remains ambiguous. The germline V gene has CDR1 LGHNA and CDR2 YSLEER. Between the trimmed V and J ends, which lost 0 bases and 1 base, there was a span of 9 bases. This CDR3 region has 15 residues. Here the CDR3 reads CASSQERFANTEAFF. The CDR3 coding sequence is TGCGCCAGCAGCCAAGAGAGGTTTGCGAACACTGAAGCTTTCTTT.

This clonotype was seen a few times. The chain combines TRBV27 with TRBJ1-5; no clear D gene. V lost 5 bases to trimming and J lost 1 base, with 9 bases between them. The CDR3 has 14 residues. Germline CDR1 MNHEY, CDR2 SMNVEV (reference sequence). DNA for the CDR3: TGTGCCAGCAGTCCCTCAAGGAGCAATCAGCCCCAGCATTTT. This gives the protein CASSPSRSNQPQHF.

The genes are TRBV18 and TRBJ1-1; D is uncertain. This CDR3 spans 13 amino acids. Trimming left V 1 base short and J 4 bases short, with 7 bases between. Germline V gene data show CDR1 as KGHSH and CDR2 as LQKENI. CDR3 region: CASSPLPATEAFF. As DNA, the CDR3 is TGTGCCAGCTCACCACTCCCTGCCACTGAAGCTTTCTTT. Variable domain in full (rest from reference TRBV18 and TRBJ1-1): NAGVMQNPRHLVRRRGQEARLRCSPMKGHSHVYWYRQLPEEGLKFMVYLQKENIIDESGMPKERFSAEFPKEGPSILRIQQVVRGDSAAYFCASSPLPATEAFFGQGTRLTVV.

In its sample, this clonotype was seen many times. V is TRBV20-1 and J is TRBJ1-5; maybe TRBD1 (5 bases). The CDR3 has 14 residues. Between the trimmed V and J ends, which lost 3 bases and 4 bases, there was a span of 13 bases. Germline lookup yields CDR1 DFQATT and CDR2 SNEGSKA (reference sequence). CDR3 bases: TGCAGTGCTAGGAGTTCAGCAGGGAATCAGCCCCAGCATTTT. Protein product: CSARSSAGNQPQHF.

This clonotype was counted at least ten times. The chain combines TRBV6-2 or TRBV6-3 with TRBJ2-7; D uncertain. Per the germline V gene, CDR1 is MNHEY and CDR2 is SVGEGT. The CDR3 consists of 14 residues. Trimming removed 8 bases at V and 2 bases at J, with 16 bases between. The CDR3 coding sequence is TGTGCCAGCTCGTTCGGGCGGCTACCCTACGAGCAGTACTTC. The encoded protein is CASSFGRLPYEQYF.

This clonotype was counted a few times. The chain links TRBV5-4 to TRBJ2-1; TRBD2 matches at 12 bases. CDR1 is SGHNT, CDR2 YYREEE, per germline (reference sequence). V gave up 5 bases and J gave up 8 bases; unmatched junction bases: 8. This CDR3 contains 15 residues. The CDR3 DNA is TGTGCCAGCAGACCGGGACTAGCGGGCTCCCATGAGCAGTTCTTC. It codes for CASRPGLAGSHEQFF. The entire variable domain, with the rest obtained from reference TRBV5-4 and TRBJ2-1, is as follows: ETGVTQSPTHLIKTRGQQVTLRCSSQSGHNTVSWYQQALGQGPQFIFQYYREEENGRGNFPPRFSGLQFPNYSSELNVNALELDDSALYLCASRPGLAGSHEQFFGPGTRLTVL.

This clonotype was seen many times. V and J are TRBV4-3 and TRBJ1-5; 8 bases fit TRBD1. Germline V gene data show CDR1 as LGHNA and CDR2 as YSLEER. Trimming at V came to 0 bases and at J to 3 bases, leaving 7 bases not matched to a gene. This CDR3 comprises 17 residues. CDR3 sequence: CASSQEPGTGINQPQHF. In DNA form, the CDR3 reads TGCGCCAGCAGCCAAGAACCCGGGACAGGCATCAATCAGCCCCAGCATTTT.